This TCR beta chain was identified during a study of T-cell memory formation after mild COVID-19. With 1 base removed from V and 4 bases from J, the gap between germline ends came to 19 bases. The germline V gene has CDR1 DFQATT and CDR2 SNEGSKA (reference sequence). The CDR3 is made up of 16 amino acids. TCRdb re-analysed the 5' RACE reads in MiXCR, keeping a single row per CDR3 protein. The table lists around 120,000 distinct CDR3 sequences, 15% to 20% of them singletons. The rearrangement links TRBV20-1 to TRBJ1-2; TRBD1 might be the D (5 bases). The sample consisted of PBMCs or a T cell subset sorted from them (not recorded which). The receptor's source is an adult woman who had mild COVID-19 (a few samples of this study predate the infection). Cell type and time point are not known. CDR3 protein: CSARVYTAGTSYGYTF. DNA for the CDR3: TGCAGTGCTAGAGTATACACGGCAGGGACTTCCTATGGCTACACCTTC.